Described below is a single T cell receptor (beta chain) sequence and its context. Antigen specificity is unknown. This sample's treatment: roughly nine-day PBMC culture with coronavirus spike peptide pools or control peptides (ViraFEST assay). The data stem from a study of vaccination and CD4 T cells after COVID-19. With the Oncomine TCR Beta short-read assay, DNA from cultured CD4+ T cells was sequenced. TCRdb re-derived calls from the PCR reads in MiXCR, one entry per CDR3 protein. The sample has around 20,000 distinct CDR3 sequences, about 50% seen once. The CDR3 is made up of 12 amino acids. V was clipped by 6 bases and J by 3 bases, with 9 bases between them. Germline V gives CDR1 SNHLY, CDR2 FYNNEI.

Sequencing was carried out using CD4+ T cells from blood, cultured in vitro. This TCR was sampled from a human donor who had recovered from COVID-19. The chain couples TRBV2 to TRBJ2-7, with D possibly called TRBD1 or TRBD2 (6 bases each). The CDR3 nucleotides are TGTGCCAGCAGGGGGGGCGGCTACGAGCAGTACTTC. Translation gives CASRGGGYEQYF.